This T cell receptor beta chain was retrieved from a study of shared clonotypes between healthy human individuals. Regarding this clone: Its antigen is not known.

Study-level results: Non-shared clonotypes displayed generation probabilities falling below those of clonotypes present in all four donors. In having few donors, the study represented limited genetic and exposure-history diversity.

Study processing details: ImmunoSEQ sequences covered only the junction and lacked quality scores; filtering therefore differed. Some clones are missing from TCRdb's copy, which holds only in-frame ones; the method was immunoSEQ multiplex PCR. V and J calls and clone size are copied from that table; D and trimming were computed from the DNA. This table has roughly 650,000 clones, about 96% appearing once. This TCR derives from a woman under 40 in good health. Sequenced material: naive CD4+ T cells sorted from blood. Subset defined: CD45RA+ positively selected.

CDR3 bases: TGTGCCAGTAGTATAATCGAGGGGTCCACTGAAGCTTTCTTT. The encoded protein is CASSIIEGSTEAFF. The chain has TRBV19 and TRBJ1-1; D might be TRBD1 (5 bases). Trimming shortened V by 2 bases and J by 4 bases, and 11 bases separated the two germline ends. From germline, CDR1 is LNHDA and CDR2 SQIVND (reference sequence). The CDR3 is made up of 14 amino acids.